These T cell receptor beta chains were read from a single sample in a study of PD-1 blockade in classical Hodgkin lymphoma. Profiling relied on immunoSEQ multiplex PCR, and the TCRdb table lists in-frame clones only, not all of them. The data contain roughly 15,000 clones, 81% of them singletons. The sequenced sample was peripheral blood mononuclear cells (PBMCs), obtained at baseline. These receptors were collected from a human donor with classical Hodgkin lymphoma. The CDR3 runs from the conserved cysteine through the conserved F or W. The D gene is left open where the match is weak. Some rows have no size entry. The others give once, few or many, or a class for an expanded clone.

V gene	D gene	J gene	clone size	CDR3 DNA	CDR3 protein
TRBV19	TRBD1	TRBJ1-2	NA	TGTGCCAGCCACATGACAGGGGGCAAGAGGTACTATGGCTACACCTTC	CASHMTGGKRYYGYTF
TRBV9	NA	TRBJ2-3	NA	TGTGCCAGCAGCGTAGTATCCCCAGATACGCAGTATTTT	CASSVVSPDTQYF
TRBV27	NA	TRBJ2-2	NA	TGTGCCAGCAGTCGCGGCTGGGGTAACACCGGGGAGCTGTTTTTT	CASSRGWGNTGELFF
TRBV7-9	NA	TRBJ1-2	NA	TGTGCCAGCAGCTTAGCCACAAGCTATGGCTACACCTTC	CASSLATSYGYTF
TRBV19	NA	TRBJ1-2	NA	TGTGCCAGTAGTATAGACGGCAGCTATGGCTACACCTTC	CASSIDGSYGYTF
TRBV29-1	NA	TRBJ2-7	few	TGCAGCGTTGAAGATCTAGGCGGGGATTCCTACGAGCAGTACTTC	CSVEDLGGDSYEQYF
TRBV29-1	NA	TRBJ2-7	NA	TGCAGCGTTGTTGTGGACGTAGGACGAATATTGGGATCCTACGAGCAGTACTTC	CSVVVDVGRILGSYEQYF
TRBV6-1	NA	TRBJ2-2	few	TGTGCCAGCAATCTCATACCGAACACCGGGGAGCTGTTTTTT	CASNLIPNTGELFF
TRBV5-4	NA	TRBJ2-7	NA	TGTGCCAGCAGCGCGGGGTCCGGGATCCGGGACGAGCAGTACTTC	CASSAGSGIRDEQYF
TRBV9	NA	TRBJ2-2	NA	TGTGCCAGCAGCGTCTGGCAGGACACCGGGGAGCTGTTTTTT	CASSVWQDTGELFF
TRBV7-8	NA	TRBJ1-1	NA	TGTGCCAGCAGCCTGGGGGCAGGAGGGACTGAAGCTTTCTTT	CASSLGAGGTEAFF
TRBV19	NA	TRBJ2-1	few	TGTGCCAGTAGTAGAACAGATGAGCAGTTCTTC	CASSRTDEQFF
TRBV4-2	NA	TRBJ2-5	NA	TGTGCCAGCAGCCTCACTCAACTAGCAGGGTACCAAGAGACCCAGTACTTC	CASSLTQLAGYQETQYF
TRBV25-1	NA	TRBJ1-2	once	TGTGCCAGCAGCCTTGGACCTAACTATGGCTACACCTTC	CASSLGPNYGYTF
TRBV18	TRBD1	TRBJ2-4	few	TGTGCCAGCTCACAGGGGACAGCAAACATTCAGTACTTC	CASSQGTANIQYF
TRBV2	NA	TRBJ1-1	once	TGTGCCAGCAGTGAAGCGCGGGCAGAGGAAGCTTTCTTT	CASSEARAEEAFF
TRBV6-1	TRBD2	TRBJ2-1	NA	TGTGCCAGCAGTGAATCTAGCGGGGGGGCTCTCTTC	CASSESSGGALF
TRBV2	TRBD1	TRBJ2-7	NA	TGTGCCAGCAGTGAAAGGATACGACAGGGGGCTGGCGAGCAGTACTTC	CASSERIRQGAGEQYF
TRBV11-2	NA	TRBJ2-5	NA	TGTGCCAGCAGCTTAGGCCGAGAGACCCAGTACTTC	CASSLGRETQYF
TRBV7-9	NA	TRBJ2-1	few	TGTGCCAGCAGCTTAGACGTGACATCTTTTGTTGAGCAGTTCTTC	CASSLDVTSFVEQFF
TRBV5-5	NA	TRBJ2-7	NA	TGTGCCAGCAGCTCGTCCTACGAGCAGTACTTC	CASSSSYEQYF
TRBV5-6	NA	TRBJ2-7	NA	TGTGCCAGCAGCCTCATGATGGACTTGAGCTCCTACGAGCAGTACTTC	CASSLMMDLSSYEQYF
TRBV4-2	NA	TRBJ2-1	NA	TGTGCCAGCAGCCAACCGACCGACGGAAATGAGCAGTTCTTC	CASSQPTDGNEQFF
TRBV7-2	NA	TRBJ1-5	NA	TGTGCCAGCAGCTTACCTACGGGACAAGGGGGGAATTGGCTCCAGCATTTT	CASSLPTGQGGNWLQHF
TRBV27	NA	TRBJ2-7	NA	TGTGCCAGCACTCTGGGGCCTGGAGTGGGGGAGCAGTACTTC	CASTLGPGVGEQYF
TRBV19	NA	TRBJ1-2	NA	TGTGCCAGTAGTATAGATTGGGTGACGGCGACTAACTATGGCTACACCTTC	CASSIDWVTATNYGYTF
TRBV7-2	TRBD2	TRBJ2-5	NA	TGTGCCAGCAGCCTGCTGGGGAGGGCGGAGGAGACCCAGTACTTC	CASSLLGRAEETQYF
TRBV4-2	TRBD2	TRBJ2-3	NA	TGTGCCAGCAGCCAGGGAGGGGTGGGAGCGGCAGATACGCAGTATTTT	CASSQGGVGAADTQYF
TRBV11-2	NA	TRBJ2-1	NA	TGTGCCAGCAAATTGGGCAGTTTGATGGACAATGAGCAGTTCTTC	CASKLGSLMDNEQFF
TRBV2	NA	TRBJ1-2	NA	TGTGCCAGCAGTGTCGACAGTAACTATGGCTACACCTTC	CASSVDSNYGYTF
TRBV7-2	NA	TRBJ2-3	NA	TGTGCCAGCAGCCCAGACAGATACACAGATACGCAGTATTTT	CASSPDRYTDTQYF
TRBV7-3	NA	TRBJ2-3	NA	TGTGCCAGCAGCTTACAGGGCACAGATACGCAGTATTTT	CASSLQGTDTQYF
TRBV27	NA	TRBJ2-7	NA	TGTGCCAGCAGTTTCTTTCGGGGGTCCTACTACGAGCAGTACTTC	CASSFFRGSYYEQYF
TRBV15	NA	TRBJ2-4	NA	TGTGCCACCAGAGGGGGGGACAGGCGGGACAAAAACATTCAGTACTTC	CATRGGDRRDKNIQYF
TRBV2	NA	TRBJ1-4	NA	TGTGCCAGCACCCCAACTCGGGAAAAACTGTTTTTT	CASTPTREKLFF
TRBV6-1	NA	TRBJ2-2	NA	TGTGCCAGCAGTGGCCGGACAGTTTATTCGGGGGAGCTGTTTTTT	CASSGRTVYSGELFF
TRBV5-1	NA	TRBJ1-4	NA	TGCGCCAGCAGCGCCGATGCAGGGGCACCTAATGAAAAACTGTTTTTT	CASSADAGAPNEKLFF
TRBV2	TRBD2	TRBJ2-5	NA	TGTGCCAGCAGGAGGTCTAGCGGGGAGACCCAGTACTTC	CASRRSSGETQYF
TRBV7-9	TRBD1	TRBJ1-2	NA	TGTGCCAGCAGCACTCAGGGGGCAGGTGGCTACACCTTC	CASSTQGAGGYTF
TRBV25-1	TRBD2	TRBJ2-2	NA	TGTGCCAGCAGTGAGGCCCTAGCGGGGCAATTTACCGGGGAGCTGTTTTTT	CASSEALAGQFTGELFF
TRBV25-1	NA	TRBJ1-2	NA	TGTGCCAGCAGTGCGGAGGGGCCCTATGGCTACACCTTC	CASSAEGPYGYTF